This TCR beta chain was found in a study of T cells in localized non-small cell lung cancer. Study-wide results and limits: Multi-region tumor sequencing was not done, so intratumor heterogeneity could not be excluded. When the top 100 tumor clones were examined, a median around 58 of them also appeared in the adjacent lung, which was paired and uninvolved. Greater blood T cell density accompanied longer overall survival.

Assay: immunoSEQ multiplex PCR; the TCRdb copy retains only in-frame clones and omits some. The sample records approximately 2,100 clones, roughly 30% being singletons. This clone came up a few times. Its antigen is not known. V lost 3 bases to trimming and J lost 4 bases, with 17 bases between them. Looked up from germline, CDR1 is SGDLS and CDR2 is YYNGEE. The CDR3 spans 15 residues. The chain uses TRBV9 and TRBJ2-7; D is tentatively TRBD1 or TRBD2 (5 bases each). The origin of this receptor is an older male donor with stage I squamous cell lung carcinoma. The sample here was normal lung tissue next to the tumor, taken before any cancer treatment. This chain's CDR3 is CASSAGPFDGYEQYF. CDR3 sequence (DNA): TGTGCCAGCAGCGCGGGACCCTTCGACGGGTACGAGCAGTACTTC.